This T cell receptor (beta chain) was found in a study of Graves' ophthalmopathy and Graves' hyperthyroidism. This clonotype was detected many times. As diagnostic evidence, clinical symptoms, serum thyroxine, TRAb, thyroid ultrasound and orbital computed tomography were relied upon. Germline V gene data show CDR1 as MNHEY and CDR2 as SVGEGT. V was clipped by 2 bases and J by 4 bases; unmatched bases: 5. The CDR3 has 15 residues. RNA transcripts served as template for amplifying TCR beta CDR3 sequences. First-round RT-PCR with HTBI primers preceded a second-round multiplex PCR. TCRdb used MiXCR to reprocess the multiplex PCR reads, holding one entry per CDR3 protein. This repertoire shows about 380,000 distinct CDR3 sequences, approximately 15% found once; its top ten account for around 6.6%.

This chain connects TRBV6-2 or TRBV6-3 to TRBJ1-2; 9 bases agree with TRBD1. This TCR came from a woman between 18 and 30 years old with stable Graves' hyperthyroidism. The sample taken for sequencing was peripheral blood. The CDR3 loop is CASSYGGQGSYGYTF. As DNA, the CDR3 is TGTGCCAGCAGTTACGGAGGACAGGGGAGCTATGGCTACACCTTC.